This TCR beta chain emerged from a study of blood T cells in healthy people across ages. The study's findings and limits: Changes seen in expanded clonotypes were possibly confounded by donor CMV status left unknown.

The authors ran a second PCR of 7 to 11 cycles using a sample-barcoded 5' primer and a J-beta primer mix. Through a template-switch adaptor with 12 random nucleotides, each cDNA molecule received a tag. MiXCR, run by TCRdb on the 5' RACE reads, gives a single entry per CDR3 protein. The repertoire includes about 730,000 distinct CDR3 sequences, about 40% of them detected once, and 20% to 25% sits in the top ten. This CDR3 comprises 14 residues. V lost 1 base, J lost 2 bases, and 9 bases lay in between. Germline V gives CDR1 LNHNV, CDR2 YYDKDF (reference sequence). This clonotype was observed a handful of times. Its antigen is currently unknown.

V gene TRBV15 combines with J gene TRBJ2-7; D may be TRBD2 (6 bases). Specimen: blood. The TCR sequence derives from a woman aged 55-70 years in good health. In DNA, the CDR3 is TGTGCCACCAGCAGAGCGGAGGGACCCTACGAGCAGTACTTC. Its protein is CATSRAEGPYEQYF.